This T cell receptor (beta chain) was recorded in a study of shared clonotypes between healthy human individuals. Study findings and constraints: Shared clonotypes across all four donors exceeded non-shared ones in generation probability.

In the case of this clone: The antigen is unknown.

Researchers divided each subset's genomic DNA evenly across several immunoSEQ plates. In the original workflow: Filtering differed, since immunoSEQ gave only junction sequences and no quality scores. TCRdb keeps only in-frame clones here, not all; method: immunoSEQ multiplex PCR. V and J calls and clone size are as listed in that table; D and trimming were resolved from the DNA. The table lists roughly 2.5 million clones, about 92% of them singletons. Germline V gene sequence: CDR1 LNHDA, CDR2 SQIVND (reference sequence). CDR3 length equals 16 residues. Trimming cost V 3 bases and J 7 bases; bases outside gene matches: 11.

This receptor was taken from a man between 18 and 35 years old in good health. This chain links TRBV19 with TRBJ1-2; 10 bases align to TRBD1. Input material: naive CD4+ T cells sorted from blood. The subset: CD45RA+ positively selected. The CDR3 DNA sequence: TGTGCCAGTAGTATGTTGAGGGGACAGGGGATTCCTGGCTACACCTTC. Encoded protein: CASSMLRGQGIPGYTF. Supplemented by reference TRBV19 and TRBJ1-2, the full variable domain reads DGGITQSPKYLFRKEGQNVTLSCEQNLNHDAMYWYRQDPGQGLRLIYYSQIVNDFQKGDIAEGYSVSREKKESFPLTVTSAQKNPTAFYLCASSMLRGQGIPGYTFGSGTRLTVV.